This TCR beta chain was recorded in a study of human T cells and chemical hapten exposure (dated by TCRdb to 2020 to 2023). At the level of the whole study: Libraries were combined into a pool for sequencing, and differences in TCR yield between samples came mainly from small differences in library volumes within the pool. Both TCR alpha and TCR beta chains were sequenced from each blood RNA sample. The study tracked peripheral blood TCR repertoire changes in vivo during primary and secondary sensitization to the hapten diphenylcyclopropenone (DPC) in alopecia patients. What the work shows at the level of the full study, not this receptor alone: After repeated subsampling, changes were observed in the strength of the expansion versus patch-test correlation and in the threshold at which the correlation became significant. The number of TCRs above 1 in 1000 frequency did not change with DPC sensitization; there was no evidence of global repertoire structure alterations.

Taken with the paper, the label for time point translates to: healthy volunteer bleed at 6 weeks. Total RNA was extracted from unfractionated whole blood collected in Tempus Blood RNA tubes. As TCR sequencing controls, roughly five healthy volunteers were used, with blood taken at day 0, 2 weeks and 6 weeks. This clonotype was found a few times. What this receptor recognizes is not known. Base qualities are not provided; no much larger clone lies one nucleotide away. Library method: RACE. Instrument on record: NextSeq 500. Library preparation attached unique molecular identifiers to individual cDNA molecules for quantitative, reproducible TCR counting. Per the source publication's procedure: The median number of TCRs per sample was roughly 100,000, ranging from about 20,000 to 700,000. V, J and CDR3 annotation of the TCR reads was performed with the Decombinator software suite. To make PS versus PT1 abundance plots, every sample was subsampled to the same number of TCRs (28,000). TCRs were defined as expanded if absent before sensitization and observed at least eight times at the 2-week time point. In-frame beta chains were kept once TCRdb had trimmed the public reads at Q25 with fastp and called clones with MiXCR. Merged by CDR3 protein, the rows form single entries marked with the most common genes and DNA. TCRdb assigned the V and J calls; the authors' analysis was not used. The sample table contains more than 75,000 distinct CDR3 sequences; only one count was recorded for 7% to 9% of them. Over 1.5% of the sample is taken by the ten largest.

Taken from the germline V gene (reference sequence), the CDR1 and CDR2 loops are DFQATT and SNEGSKA. The CDR3 numbers 12 residues from cysteine through phenylalanine. The read is trimmed to its CDR3 DNA, 36 bases read in frame from base 1. Here V drops 7 bases and J drops 2 bases, and the junction holds 3 bases not matched to any gene. This clonotype originated in a male donor in good health. Some clones in this sample may be carry-over from other donors' samples. Sequenced: whole blood. Recombination linked TRBV20-1 to TRBJ2-3; 7 bases in the junction line up with TRBD1. In nucleotides, the sequence is TGCAGTGTGACAGGGTACACAGATACGCAGTATTTT. Its protein is CSVTGYTDTQYF.